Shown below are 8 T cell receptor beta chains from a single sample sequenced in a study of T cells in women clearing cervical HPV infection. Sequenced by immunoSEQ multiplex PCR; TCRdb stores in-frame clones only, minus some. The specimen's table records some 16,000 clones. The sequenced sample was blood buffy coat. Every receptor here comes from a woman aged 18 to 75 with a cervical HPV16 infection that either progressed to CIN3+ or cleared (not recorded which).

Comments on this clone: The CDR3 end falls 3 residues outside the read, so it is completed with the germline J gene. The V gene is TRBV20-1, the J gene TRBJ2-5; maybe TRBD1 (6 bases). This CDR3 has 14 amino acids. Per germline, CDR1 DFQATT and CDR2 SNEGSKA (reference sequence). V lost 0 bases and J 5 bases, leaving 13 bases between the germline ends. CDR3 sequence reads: CSARDHRARETQYF. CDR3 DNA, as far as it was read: TGCAGTGCTAGAGATCACAGGGCTCGGGAGACC.

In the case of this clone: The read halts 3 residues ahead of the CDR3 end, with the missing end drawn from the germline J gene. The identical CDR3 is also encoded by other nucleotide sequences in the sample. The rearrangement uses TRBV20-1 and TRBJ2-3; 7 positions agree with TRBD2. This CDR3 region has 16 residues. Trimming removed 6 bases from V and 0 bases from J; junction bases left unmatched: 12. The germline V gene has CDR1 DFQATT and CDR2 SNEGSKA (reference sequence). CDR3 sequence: CSAPYTSAPSTDTQYF. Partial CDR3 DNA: TGCAGTGCCCCCTATACTAGCGCACCCAGCACAGATACG.

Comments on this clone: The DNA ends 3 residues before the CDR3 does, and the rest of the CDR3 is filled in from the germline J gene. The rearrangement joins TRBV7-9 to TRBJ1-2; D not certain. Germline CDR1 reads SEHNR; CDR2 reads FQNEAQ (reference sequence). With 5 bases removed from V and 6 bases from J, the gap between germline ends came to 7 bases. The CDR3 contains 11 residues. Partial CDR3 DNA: TGTGCCAGCAGCGAACGGGATGGC. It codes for CASSERDG. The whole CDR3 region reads CASSERDGYTF.

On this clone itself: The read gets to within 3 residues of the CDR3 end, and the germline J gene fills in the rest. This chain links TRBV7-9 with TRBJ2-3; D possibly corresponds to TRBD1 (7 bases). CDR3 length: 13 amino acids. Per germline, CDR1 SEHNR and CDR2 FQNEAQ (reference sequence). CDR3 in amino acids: CASPTSGGKTQYF. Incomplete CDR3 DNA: TGTGCCAGTCCCACATCAGGGGGGAAGACG.

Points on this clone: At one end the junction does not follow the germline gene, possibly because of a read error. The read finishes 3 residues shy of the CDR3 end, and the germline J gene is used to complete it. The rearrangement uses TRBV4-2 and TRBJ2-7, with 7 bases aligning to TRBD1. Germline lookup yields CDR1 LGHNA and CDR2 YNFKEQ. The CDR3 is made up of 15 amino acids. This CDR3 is CASSQGDSGSYEQYF. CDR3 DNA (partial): TGCGCCAGCAGCCAAGGGGACAGTGGATCCTACGAG.

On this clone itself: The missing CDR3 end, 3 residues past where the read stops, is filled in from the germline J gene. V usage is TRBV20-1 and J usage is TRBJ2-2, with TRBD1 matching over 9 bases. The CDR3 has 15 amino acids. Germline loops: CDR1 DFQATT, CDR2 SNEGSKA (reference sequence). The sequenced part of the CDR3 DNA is TGCAGTGCTAGAGAACCGGGACAGGGTAATGAAAAG. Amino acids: CSAREPGQGNEK. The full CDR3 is CSAREPGQGNEKLFF.

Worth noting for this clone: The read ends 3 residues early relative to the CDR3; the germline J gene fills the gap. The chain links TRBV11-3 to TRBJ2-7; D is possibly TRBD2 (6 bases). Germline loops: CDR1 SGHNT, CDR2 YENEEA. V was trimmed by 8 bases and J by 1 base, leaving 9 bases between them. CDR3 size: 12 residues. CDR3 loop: CASRDSSYEQYF. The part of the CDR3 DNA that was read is TGTGCCAGCCGGGACTCTTCCTACGAG.

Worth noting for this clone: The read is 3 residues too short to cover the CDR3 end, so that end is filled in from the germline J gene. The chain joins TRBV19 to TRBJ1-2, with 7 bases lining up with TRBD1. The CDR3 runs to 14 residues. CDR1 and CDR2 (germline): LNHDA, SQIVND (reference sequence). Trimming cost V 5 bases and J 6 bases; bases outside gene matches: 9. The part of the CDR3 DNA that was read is TGTGCCAGTAGTGACAACAGGGGAGGCGATGGC. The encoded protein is CASSDNRGGDG. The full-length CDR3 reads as CASSDNRGGDGYTF.